These 25 T cell receptor beta chains share one sample of origin, sequenced in a study of human T cells and chemical hapten exposure. TCRdb itself ran the RACE reads through MiXCR, one entry per CDR3 protein. The sample has 80,000 or so distinct CDR3 sequences, around 10% seen once; the top ten hold about 4.2%. Time point defined: patch test 1, 2 weeks after DPC sensitization. Described treatment: therapeutic diphenylcyclopropenone sensitization with weekly scalp DPC. The specimen was whole blood, collected in connection with sensitization to the hapten diphenylcyclopropenone (DPC). The source of these receptors is a woman aged 45-65 years with alopecia areata. Some clones in this sample may be carry-over from other donors' samples.

This rearrangement joins TRBV29-1 to TRBJ2-3; 9 bases align to TRBD2. V lost 6 bases, J lost 4 bases, and 5 bases stayed unmatched. The germline gives CDR1 SQVTM, CDR2 ANQGSEA. The length of the CDR3 is 13 residues. Here the CDR3 reads CSVAGGGADTQYF. CDR3 nucleotide sequence: TGCAGCGTAGCGGGGGGTGGAGCAGATACGCAGTATTTT.

This clonotype came up a few times. The rearrangement uses TRBV28 and TRBJ1-2, with 10 bases lining up with TRBD1. The J segment lost 4 bases and the V segment lost 4 bases, leaving 3 bases of the junction unmatched. Germline V lookup: CDR1 MDHEN, CDR2 SYDVKM. The CDR3 extends over 14 amino acids. The CDR3 region is CASSYRDRGYGYTF. The CDR3 DNA sequence: TGTGCCAGCAGTTATCGGGACAGGGGCTATGGCTACACCTTC.

This clonotype has just a few counts. The chain employs TRBV2 and TRBJ2-4; D may be TRBD2 (5 bases). CDR1 is SNHLY and CDR2 is FYNNEI in the germline V gene. The CDR3 is made up of 14 amino acids. Trimming cost V 7 bases and J 1 base, with 11 bases left between them. DNA for the CDR3: TGTGCCAGCATGGAGGAGTCGGCCAAAAACATTCAGTACTTC. Its translation: CASMEESAKNIQYF. The full variable domain, with the rest looked up from reference TRBV2 and TRBJ2-4, is EPEVTQTPSHQVTQMGQEVILRCVPISNHLYFYWYRQILGQKVEFLVSFYNNEISEKSEIFDDQFSVERPDGSNFTLKIRSTKLEDSAMYFCASMEESAKNIQYFGAGTRLSVL.

The chain has TRBV20-1 and TRBJ2-5; unclear D gene. Germline V gene lookup returns CDR1 DFQATT and CDR2 SNEGSKA (reference sequence). The CDR3 has 13 residues. V lost 5 bases to trimming and J lost 2 bases, with 12 bases between them. CDR3: CSAGNNGQETQYF. The DNA of the CDR3 is TGCAGTGCTGGAAACAATGGTCAAGAGACCCAGTACTTC.

This clonotype was detected a few times. The chain couples TRBV7-8 to TRBJ2-2, with 12 positions matching TRBD1. Looked up from germline, CDR1 is SGHVS and CDR2 is FQNEAQ. This CDR3 is 18 amino acids long. V trimming: 3 bases; J trimming: 6 bases; junction bases outside the gene matches: 11. CDR3 amino acids: CASSLSPGQGARAGELFF. In nucleotides, the CDR3 is TGTGCCAGCAGCTTGTCACCGGGACAGGGGGCGCGAGCCGGGGAGCTGTTTTTT.

This clonotype has more than one count but fewer than ten. V gene TRBV19 combines with J gene TRBJ2-1; D is undetermined. V was trimmed by 7 bases and J by 2 bases, leaving 15 bases between them. CDR3 size: 15 residues. Germline lookup yields CDR1 LNHDA and CDR2 SQIVND (reference sequence). The CDR3 protein is CASTAGQSTYNEQFF. The CDR3 coding sequence is TGTGCCAGTACGGCCGGCCAGTCTACCTACAATGAGCAGTTCTTC.

This clonotype was picked up many times. The chain links TRBV28 to TRBJ2-7; D call uncertain. This CDR3 is 12 amino acids long. Looked up from germline, CDR1 is MDHEN and CDR2 is SYDVKM. Trimming left V 2 bases short and J 2 bases short, with 4 bases between. This chain's CDR3 is CASSLRTYEQYF. In DNA form, the CDR3 reads TGTGCCAGCAGTTTACGTACCTACGAGCAGTACTTC.

This clonotype occurred a few times. V is TRBV5-8 and J is TRBJ1-5, with D uncertain. V was cut by 1 base and J by 4 bases, with 12 bases left in between. Germline V gene data show CDR1 as SGHTS and CDR2 as YDEGEE. This CDR3 has 15 residues. CDR3 loop: CASSLLQVGNQPQHF. The CDR3 DNA is TGTGCCAGCAGCTTGCTGCAGGTAGGAAATCAGCCCCAGCATTTT.

This clonotype occurred a few times. The chain couples TRBV20-1 to TRBJ1-4; weak D call: TRBD1 (6 bases). The V gene lost 2 bases and the J gene lost 7 bases, with 11 bases spanning the gap. Germline V gene sequence: CDR1 DFQATT, CDR2 SNEGSKA (reference sequence). This CDR3 comprises 13 residues. As DNA, the CDR3 is TGCAGTGCTAGAACAGGGAGACGTGAAAAACTGTTTTTT. Protein: CSARTGRREKLFF.

This clonotype showed up many times. J is TRBJ2-7 and V is TRBV6-2 or TRBV6-3, with D possibly being TRBD1 (5 bases). The CDR3 contains 16 residues. V lost 2 bases and J 2 bases, leaving 16 bases between the germline ends. The germline V gene has CDR1 MNHEY and CDR2 SVGEGT. DNA of the CDR3: TGTGCCAGCAGTTACCCTCCAGCGACAGCCCCCTACGAGCAGTACTTC. It translates to CASSYPPATAPYEQYF.

The chain joins TRBV7-8 to TRBJ1-5, with D possibly matching TRBD1 (5 bases). Trimming left V 2 bases short and J 6 bases short, with 11 bases between. This CDR3 has 14 amino acids. Germline V gives CDR1 SGHVS, CDR2 FQNEAQ. The CDR3 spells CASSLRGGTQPQHF. CDR3 coding DNA: TGTGCCAGCAGCTTACGGGGAGGGACTCAGCCCCAGCATTTT.

This clonotype was seen a handful of times. The rearrangement joins TRBV5-5 to TRBJ2-2; TRBD1 aligns across 8 bases. The CDR3 extends over 15 amino acids. Germline CDR1 SGHKS, CDR2 YYEKEE (reference sequence). Trimming cost V 4 bases and J 5 bases; bases outside gene matches: 7. CDR3 protein: CASSGSTGGTGELFF. Here the CDR3 DNA reads TGTGCCAGCAGCGGAAGCACAGGGGGAACCGGGGAGCTGTTTTTT. Full variable domain (rest looked up from reference TRBV5-5 and TRBJ2-2): DAGVTQSPTHLIKTRGQQVTLRCSPISGHKSVSWYQQVLGQGPQFIFQYYEKEERGRGNFPDRFSARQFPNYSSELNVNALLLGDSALYLCASSGSTGGTGELFFGEGSRLTVL.

CDR3 loop: CASTRSGGPNTEAFF. In DNA, the CDR3 is TGTGCCAGCACCCGATCTGGAGGGCCGAACACTGAAGCTTTCTTT. The V gene is TRBV6-7, the J gene TRBJ1-1; D is unclear. TRBV6-7 falls under the ORF class, with uncertain function. Deletions cut 7 bases from V and 1 base from J, with 16 bases between. The CDR3 is 15 residues long.

On this clonotype: One end of the junction varies from germline; a read error may be responsible. This chain links TRBV5-5 with TRBJ2-2; 8 bases match TRBD1. Germline V CDR1 and CDR2: SGHKS, YYEKEE (reference sequence). This CDR3 is 15 amino acids long. Here the CDR3 DNA reads TGTGCCAGCAGCGGAAGCACAGGGGGAACCGGGGAGCTGATTTTT. Its protein is CASSGSTGGTGELIF.

Here the CDR3 reads CASSFALRSGYTF. Written as DNA, the CDR3 is TGTGCCAGCAGTTTTGCCTTGAGGAGTGGCTACACCTTC. The chain combines TRBV27 with TRBJ1-2; no firm D call. CDR3 size: 13 residues. With 3 bases removed from V and 7 bases from J, the gap between germline ends came to 12 bases. The germline V gene encodes CDR1 MNHEY and CDR2 SMNVEV (reference sequence).

On this clonotype: Germline and junction disagree at one end, which may indicate a read error. The rearrangement uses TRBV5-1 and TRBJ1-6, with 7 positions matching TRBD1. CDR3 length: 15 amino acids. Germline V lookup: CDR1 SGHRS, CDR2 YFSETQ. The CDR3 is CASSREGARDSPLPF. In nucleotides, the CDR3 is TGCGCCAGCAGCAGAGAGGGGGCGCGGGATTCACCCCTCCCCTTT.

This clonotype appeared many times. J is TRBJ2-5 and V is TRBV11-2, with 9 bases identical to TRBD2. The V gene end was trimmed by 2 bases and the J gene end by 3 bases; junction bases not matched to a gene: 4. Germline V gene sequence: CDR1 SGHAT, CDR2 FQNNGV. The CDR3 covers 15 residues. This CDR3 reads CASSLSAGGEETQYF. As DNA, the CDR3 is TGTGCCAGCAGCTTATCAGCGGGGGGCGAAGAGACCCAGTACTTC.

This clonotype was seen ten or more times. The rearrangement joins TRBV3-1 to TRBJ1-1, with 7 nucleotides matching TRBD1. V lost 6 bases to trimming and J lost 10 bases; unmatched junction nucleotides: 11. The CDR3 runs 13 residues. Germline CDR1 is LGHDT and CDR2 is YNNKEL (reference sequence). The CDR3 nucleotides read TGTGCCAGCAGACGAGAGGGGGCCCCTGGAGCTTTCTTT. The encoded protein is CASRREGAPGAFF. Supplemented by reference TRBV3-1 and TRBJ1-1, the full variable domain reads DTAVSQTPKYLVTQMGNDKSIKCEQNLGHDTMYWYKQDSKKFLKIMFSYNNKELIINETVPNRFSPKSPDKAHLNLHINSLELGDSAVYFCASRREGAPGAFFGQGTRLTVV.

This clonotype was seen repeatedly, ten times or more. The chain recombines TRBV18 with TRBJ1-1; D unclear. Trimming cost V 5 bases and J 5 bases, with 15 bases left between them. Germline lookup yields CDR1 KGHSH and CDR2 LQKENI. CDR3 size: 14 residues. This CDR3 is CASSMGGVGTEAFF. DNA of the CDR3: TGTGCCAGCTCAATGGGCGGAGTGGGGACTGAAGCTTTCTTT. Full variable domain (rest looked up from reference TRBV18 and TRBJ1-1): NAGVMQNPRHLVRRRGQEARLRCSPMKGHSHVYWYRQLPEEGLKFMVYLQKENIIDESGMPKERFSAEFPKEGPSILRIQQVVRGDSAAYFCASSMGGVGTEAFFGQGTRLTVV.

The V and J genes are TRBV5-1 and TRBJ2-1; 8 nucleotides agree with TRBD2. Looked up from germline, CDR1 is SGHRS and CDR2 is YFSETQ. This CDR3 has 14 amino acids. The junction had 4 bases not matched to a gene; V was cut back by 4 bases and J by 4 bases. The CDR3 region has the DNA TGCGCCAGCAGCGGGTCTAGCGGGTACAATGAGCAGTTCTTC. As protein: CASSGSSGYNEQFF.

Only a few counts were recorded for this clonotype. The rearrangement joins TRBV20-1 to TRBJ1-5; 8 positions agree with TRBD1. CDR3 length: 19 residues. Germline loops: CDR1 DFQATT, CDR2 SNEGSKA (reference sequence). V lost 2 bases to trimming and J lost 0 bases; unmatched junction nucleotides: 15. The CDR3 here is CSARSGPTGGGGSNQPQHF. The CDR3 DNA reads as TGCAGTGCTAGATCGGGCCCTACAGGGGGTGGAGGTAGCAATCAGCCCCAGCATTTT.

The V call is TRBV28, the J call TRBJ1-2; a weak D match, TRBD1 (5 bases). Germline V CDR1 and CDR2: MDHEN, SYDVKM. CDR3 length: 11 amino acids. V shed 6 bases and J shed 8 bases, with 10 bases lying between them. The CDR3 nucleotides are TGTGCCAGCAGGGGACGGCCCGGCTACACCTTC. As protein: CASRGRPGYTF.

This clonotype came up many times. The CDR3 spells CASGTDYTGELFF. The CDR3 DNA reads as TGTGCCAGCGGGACAGATTACACCGGGGAGCTGTTTTTT. V usage is TRBV11-1 and J usage is TRBJ2-2, with 7 positions matching TRBD1. Germline assignment: CDR1 SGHAT and CDR2 FQDESV (reference sequence). The CDR3 has 13 amino acids. The V segment lost 8 bases and the J segment 3 bases; nucleotides outside the gene matches: 3.

The V and J genes are TRBV4-1 and TRBJ1-6, with 11 bases identical to TRBD1. From germline, CDR1 is MGHRA and CDR2 YSYEKL. The length of the CDR3 is 15 residues. Trimming removed 3 bases from V and 9 bases from J; junction bases left unmatched: 4. The CDR3 DNA reads TGCGCCAGCAGCCAGCCGGACAGGGGGCGTTCACCCCTCCACTTT. Translation gives CASSQPDRGRSPLHF.

This clonotype was found many times. The CDR3 protein is CSVGETGELFF. The CDR3 nucleotides are TGCAGCGTCGGGGAAACCGGGGAGCTGTTTTTT. The chain has TRBV29-1 and TRBJ2-2, with TRBD2 as a possible D gene (5 bases). Germline assignment: CDR1 SQVTM and CDR2 ANQGSEA. Trimming shortened V by 6 bases and J by 5 bases, and 7 bases separated the two germline ends. The CDR3 spans 11 residues.